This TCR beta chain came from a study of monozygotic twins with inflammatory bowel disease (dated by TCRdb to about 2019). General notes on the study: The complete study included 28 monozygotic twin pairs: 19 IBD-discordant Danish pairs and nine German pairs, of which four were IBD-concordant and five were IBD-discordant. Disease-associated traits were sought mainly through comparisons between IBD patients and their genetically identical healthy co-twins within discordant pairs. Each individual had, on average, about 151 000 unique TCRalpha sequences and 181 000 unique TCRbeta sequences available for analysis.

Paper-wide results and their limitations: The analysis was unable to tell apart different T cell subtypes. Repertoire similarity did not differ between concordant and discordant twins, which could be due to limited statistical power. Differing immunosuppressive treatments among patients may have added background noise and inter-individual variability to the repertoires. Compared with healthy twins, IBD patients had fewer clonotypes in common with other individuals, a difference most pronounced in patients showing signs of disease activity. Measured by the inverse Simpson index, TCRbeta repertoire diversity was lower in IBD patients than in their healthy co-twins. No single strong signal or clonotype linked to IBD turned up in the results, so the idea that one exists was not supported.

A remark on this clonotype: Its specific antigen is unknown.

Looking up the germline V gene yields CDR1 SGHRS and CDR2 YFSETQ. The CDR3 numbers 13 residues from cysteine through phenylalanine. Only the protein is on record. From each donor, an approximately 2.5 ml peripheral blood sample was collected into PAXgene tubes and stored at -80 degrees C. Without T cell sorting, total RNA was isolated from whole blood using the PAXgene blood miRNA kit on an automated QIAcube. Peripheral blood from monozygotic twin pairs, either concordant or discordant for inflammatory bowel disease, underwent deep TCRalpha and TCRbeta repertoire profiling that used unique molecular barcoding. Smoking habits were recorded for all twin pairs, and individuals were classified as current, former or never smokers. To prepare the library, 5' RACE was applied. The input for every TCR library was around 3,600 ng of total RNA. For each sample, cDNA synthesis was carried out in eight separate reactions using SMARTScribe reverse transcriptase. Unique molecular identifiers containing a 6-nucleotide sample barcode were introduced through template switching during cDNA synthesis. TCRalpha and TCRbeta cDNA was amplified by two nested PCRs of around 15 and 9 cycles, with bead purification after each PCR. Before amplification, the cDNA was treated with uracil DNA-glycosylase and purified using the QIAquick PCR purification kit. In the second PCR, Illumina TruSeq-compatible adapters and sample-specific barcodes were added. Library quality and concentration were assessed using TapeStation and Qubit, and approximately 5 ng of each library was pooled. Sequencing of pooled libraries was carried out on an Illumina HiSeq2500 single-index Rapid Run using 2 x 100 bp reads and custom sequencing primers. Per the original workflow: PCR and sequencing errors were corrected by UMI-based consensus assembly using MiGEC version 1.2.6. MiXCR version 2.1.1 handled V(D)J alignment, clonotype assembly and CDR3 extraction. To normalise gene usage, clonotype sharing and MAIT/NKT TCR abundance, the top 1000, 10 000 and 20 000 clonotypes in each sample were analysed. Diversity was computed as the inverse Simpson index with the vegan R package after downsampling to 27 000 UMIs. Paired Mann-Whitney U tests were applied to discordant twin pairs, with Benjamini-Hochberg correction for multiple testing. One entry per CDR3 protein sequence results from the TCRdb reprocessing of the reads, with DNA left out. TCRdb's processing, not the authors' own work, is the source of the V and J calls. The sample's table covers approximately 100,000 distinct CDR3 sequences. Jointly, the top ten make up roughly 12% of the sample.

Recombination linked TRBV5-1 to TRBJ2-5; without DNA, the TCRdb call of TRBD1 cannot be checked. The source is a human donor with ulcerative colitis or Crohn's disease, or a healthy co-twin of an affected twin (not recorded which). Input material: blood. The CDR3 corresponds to CASSLERGETQYF.